This T cell receptor (beta chain) emerged from a study of OX40 agonist ivuxolimab in advanced cancers. Turning to the study itself: It was permissible to have had prior anti-PD-1, anti-PD-L1 or anti-CTLA-4 therapy, and about 40% had some. Study results and caveats: Partial responders receiving 0.1-3.0 mg/kg showed among the lowest clonal expansion. Expanded peripheral T-cell antigen specificity went undetermined.

Generated by immunoSEQ multiplex PCR, the TCRdb table keeps only in-frame clones and is missing some. This table holds tens of thousands of clones, 85% to 90% found once. A single count supports this clone. No antigen is known for it. Germline assignment: CDR1 SEHNR and CDR2 FQNEAQ (reference sequence). With 5 bases removed from V and 0 bases from J, the gap between germline ends came to 10 bases. CDR3 length: 15 amino acids. This sample comprised CD4+ or CD8+ T cells sorted from blood, obtained in a trial of the OX40 agonist ivuxolimab. The rearrangement joins TRBV7-9 to TRBJ1-4; unclear D gene. This sequence originates from an adult with an advanced solid tumor such as melanoma, head and neck, liver or kidney cancer. CDR3 DNA sequence: TGTGCCAGCAGCCGGGGAGAGGCAACTAATGAAAAACTGTTTTTT. It specifies CASSRGEATNEKLFF.